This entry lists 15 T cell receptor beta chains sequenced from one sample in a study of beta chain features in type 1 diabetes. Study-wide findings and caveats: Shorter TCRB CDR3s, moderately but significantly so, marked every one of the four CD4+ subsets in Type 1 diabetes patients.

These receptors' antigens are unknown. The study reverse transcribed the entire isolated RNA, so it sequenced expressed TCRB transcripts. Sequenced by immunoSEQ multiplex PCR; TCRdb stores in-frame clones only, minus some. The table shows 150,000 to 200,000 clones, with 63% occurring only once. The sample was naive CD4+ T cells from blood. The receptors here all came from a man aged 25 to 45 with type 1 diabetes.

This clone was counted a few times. The CDR3 DNA follows: TGCAGCGTTTCTTCAGGGTCCGGGATGGGCGAAAAACTGTTTTTT. It is translated as CSVSSGSGMGEKLFF. This chain uses TRBV29-1 with TRBJ1-4, with D perhaps TRBD1 (5 bases). V shed 5 bases and J shed 8 bases, with 21 bases lying between them. The CDR3 is 15 amino acids. The germline CDR1 and CDR2 sequences are SQVTM and ANQGSEA.

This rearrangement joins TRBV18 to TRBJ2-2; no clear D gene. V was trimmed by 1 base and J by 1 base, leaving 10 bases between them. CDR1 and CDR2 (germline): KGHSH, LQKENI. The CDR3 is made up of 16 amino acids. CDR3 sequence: CASSPQNRLNTGELFF. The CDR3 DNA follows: TGTGCCAGCTCACCACAAAACAGATTGAACACCGGGGAGCTGTTTTTT.

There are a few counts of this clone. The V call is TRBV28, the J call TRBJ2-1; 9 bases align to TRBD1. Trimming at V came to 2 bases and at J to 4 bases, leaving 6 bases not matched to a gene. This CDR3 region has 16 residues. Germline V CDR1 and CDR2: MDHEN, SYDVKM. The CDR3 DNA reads TGTGCCAGCAGTTTAGGGGACAGGGAGTGGTACAATGAGCAGTTCTTC. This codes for CASSLGDREWYNEQFF.

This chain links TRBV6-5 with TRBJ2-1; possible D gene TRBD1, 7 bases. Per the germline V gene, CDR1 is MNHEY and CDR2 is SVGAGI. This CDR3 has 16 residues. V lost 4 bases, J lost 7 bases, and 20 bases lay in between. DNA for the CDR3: TGTGCCAGCAGTTTTTACGCGGGACAGTTTGATAATGAGCAGTTCTTC. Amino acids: CASSFYAGQFDNEQFF.

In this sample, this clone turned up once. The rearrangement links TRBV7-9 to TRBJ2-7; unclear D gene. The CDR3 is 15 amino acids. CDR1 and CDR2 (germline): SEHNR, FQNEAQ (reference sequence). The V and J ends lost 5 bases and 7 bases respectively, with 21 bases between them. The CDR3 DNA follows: TGTGCCAGCAGCCCCTTAGGCACAGCGAATGAAGAGCAGTACTTC. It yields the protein CASSPLGTANEEQYF.

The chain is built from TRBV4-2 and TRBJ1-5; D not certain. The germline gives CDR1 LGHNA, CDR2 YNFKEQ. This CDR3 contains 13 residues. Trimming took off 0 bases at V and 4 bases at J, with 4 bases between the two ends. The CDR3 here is CASSQDGNQPQHF. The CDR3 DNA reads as TGTGCCAGCAGCCAAGATGGTAATCAGCCCCAGCATTTT.

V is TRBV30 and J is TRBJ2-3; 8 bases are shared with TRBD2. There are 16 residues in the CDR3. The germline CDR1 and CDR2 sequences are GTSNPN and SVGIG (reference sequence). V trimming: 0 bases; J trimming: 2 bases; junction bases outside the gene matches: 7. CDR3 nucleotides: TGTGCCTGGAGTGTTGGCGGGGGGACCCTCACAGATACGCAGTATTTT. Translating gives CAWSVGGGTLTDTQYF.

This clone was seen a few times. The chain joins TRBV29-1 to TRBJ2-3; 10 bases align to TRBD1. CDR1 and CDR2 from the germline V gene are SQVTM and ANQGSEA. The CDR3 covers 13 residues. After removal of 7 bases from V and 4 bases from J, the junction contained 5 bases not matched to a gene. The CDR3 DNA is TGCAGCGCCACCGGGACAGGGGCAGATACGCAGTATTTT. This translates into CSATGTGADTQYF.

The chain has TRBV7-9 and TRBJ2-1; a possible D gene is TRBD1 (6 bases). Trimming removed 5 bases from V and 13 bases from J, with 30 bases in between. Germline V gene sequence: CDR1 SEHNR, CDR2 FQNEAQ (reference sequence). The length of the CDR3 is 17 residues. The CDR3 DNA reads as TGTGCCAGCAGCACTCCTGATGTAGAGTTGGCGACACAGGGACAGTTCTTC. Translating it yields CASSTPDVELATQGQFF.

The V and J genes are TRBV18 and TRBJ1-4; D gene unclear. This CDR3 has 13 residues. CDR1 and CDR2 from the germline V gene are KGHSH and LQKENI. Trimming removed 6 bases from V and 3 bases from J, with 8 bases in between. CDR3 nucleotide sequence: TGTGCCAGCTCTTGGAAAGCTAATGAAAAACTGTTTTTT. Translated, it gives CASSWKANEKLFF.

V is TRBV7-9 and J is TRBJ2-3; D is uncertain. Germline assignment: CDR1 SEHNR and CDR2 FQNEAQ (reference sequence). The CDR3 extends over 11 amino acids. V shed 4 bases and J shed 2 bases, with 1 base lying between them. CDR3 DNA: TGTGCCAGCAGCTACACAGATACGCAGTATTTT. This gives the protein CASSYTDTQYF.

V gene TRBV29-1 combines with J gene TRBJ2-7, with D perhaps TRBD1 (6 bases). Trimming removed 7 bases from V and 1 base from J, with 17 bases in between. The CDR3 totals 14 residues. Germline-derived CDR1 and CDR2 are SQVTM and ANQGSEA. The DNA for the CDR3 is TGCAGCGCGGCTTTACAGGGAAGTTCCTACGAGCAGTACTTC. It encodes CSAALQGSSYEQYF.

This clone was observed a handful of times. CDR3 in amino acids: CASSQGPGKSDTQYF. The CDR3, as DNA: TGTGCCAGCAGCCAGGGACCCGGGAAATCAGATACGCAGTATTTT. This sequence joins TRBV14 and TRBJ2-3; D is possibly TRBD1 or TRBD2 (5 bases each). There are 15 residues in the CDR3. CDR1 is SGHDN, CDR2 FVKESK, per germline. V gave up 3 bases and J gave up 4 bases, with 14 bases separating them.

The CDR3 loop is CASSDSMVGGWPQHF. The DNA of the CDR3 is TGTGCCAGCAGCGATAGTATGGTCGGGGGATGGCCCCAGCATTTT. This chain links TRBV7-2 with TRBJ1-5; possibly TRBD1 for D (5 bases). Deletions cut 5 bases from V and 9 bases from J, with 20 bases between. Germline values: CDR1 SGHTA, CDR2 FQGNSA. CDR3 length equals 15 residues.

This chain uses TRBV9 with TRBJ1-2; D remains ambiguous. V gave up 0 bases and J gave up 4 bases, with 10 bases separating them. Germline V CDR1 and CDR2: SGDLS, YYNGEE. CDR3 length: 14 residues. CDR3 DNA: TGTGCCAGCAGCGTAGAGGGCACCTCCTATGGCTACACCTTC. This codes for CASSVEGTSYGYTF. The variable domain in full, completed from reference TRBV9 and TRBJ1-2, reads DSGVTQTPKHLITATGQRVTLRCSPRSGDLSVYWYQQSLDQGLQFLIQYYNGEERAKGNILERFSAQQFPDLHSELNLSSLELGDSALYFCASSVEGTSYGYTFGSGTRLTVV.